Listed below are T cell receptor beta chains from one sample, sequenced in a study of blood T cell repertoires in COVID-19. The data were produced by immunoSEQ multiplex PCR, yet TCRdb's version contains in-frame clones alone and is incomplete. Seen here are 200,000 or so clones, approximately 80% observed once, and the top ten hold approximately 2.4%. The sample was peripheral blood. Every receptor here comes from a man between 40 and 49 years old who had recovered from COVID-19. CDR3s include the opening cysteine and the closing phenylalanine or tryptophan. D genes are given only for firm matches. Expanded clones get a size class; other rows say once, few or many, or leave the size out.

d_gene: NA; j_gene: TRBJ2-3; v_gene: TRBV30; abundance: NA; CDR3nt: TGTGCCTGGAAACATACCCCCGGGGCGCAGTATTTT; CDR3aa: CAWKHTPGAQYF
d_gene: NA; j_gene: TRBJ2-3; v_gene: TRBV9; abundance: NA; CDR3nt: TGTGCCAGCAGCGACCCCAGGTGGACACGTAGCACAGATACGCAGTATTTT; CDR3aa: CASSDPRWTRSTDTQYF
d_gene: TRBD1; j_gene: TRBJ2-6; v_gene: TRBV2; abundance: once; CDR3nt: TGTGCCAGCAGTGAAGGACAGGGCTCTGGGGCCAACGTCCTGACTTTC; CDR3aa: CASSEGQGSGANVLTF
d_gene: NA; j_gene: TRBJ2-7; v_gene: TRBV7-9; abundance: NA; CDR3nt: TGTGCCAGCAGCTTGTCCCGGGACTCATACGAGCAGTACTTC; CDR3aa: CASSLSRDSYEQYF
d_gene: NA; j_gene: TRBJ1-6; v_gene: TRBV5-8; abundance: NA; CDR3nt: TGTGCCGGACCGGACAGTTCGACAATTTATAATTCACCCCTCCACTTT; CDR3aa: CAGPDSSTIYNSPLHF
d_gene: TRBD1; j_gene: TRBJ1-2; v_gene: TRBV19; abundance: NA; CDR3nt: TGTGCCAGTATCGCGACAGGGGGCCATTATGGCTACACCTTC; CDR3aa: CASIATGGHYGYTF
d_gene: NA; j_gene: TRBJ2-5; v_gene: TRBV5-4; abundance: NA; CDR3nt: TGTGCCAGCAGCTTGGCCGGCAGGGGCGATAAGTACTTC; CDR3aa: CASSLAGRGDKYF
d_gene: TRBD2; j_gene: TRBJ2-7; v_gene: TRBV5-1; abundance: NA; CDR3nt: TGCGCCAGCAGCGCGAGCCCCGGGACTAGCGGGATATACGAGCAGTACTTC; CDR3aa: CASSASPGTSGIYEQYF
d_gene: NA; j_gene: TRBJ1-1; v_gene: TRBV20-1; abundance: NA; CDR3nt: TGCAGTGCTAGGTCCCCGGAAGCTTTCTTT; CDR3aa: CSARSPEAFF
d_gene: NA; j_gene: TRBJ1-3; v_gene: TRBV10-3; abundance: NA; CDR3nt: TGTGCCATCAGTCCAAACTCTGGAAACACCATATATTTT; CDR3aa: CAISPNSGNTIYF
d_gene: TRBD2; j_gene: TRBJ2-5; v_gene: TRBV5-6; abundance: once; CDR3nt: TGTGCCAGCAGACTCGGGCGGGGGATAAGCCAAGAGACCCAGTACTTC; CDR3aa: CASRLGRGISQETQYF
d_gene: NA; j_gene: TRBJ1-2; v_gene: TRBV30; abundance: few; CDR3nt: TGTGCCTGGAGACGACCCGACGGGGAGGGCTACACCTTC; CDR3aa: CAWRRPDGEGYTF
d_gene: NA; j_gene: TRBJ1-1; v_gene: TRBV18; abundance: NA; CDR3nt: TGTGCCAGCTCACCGGGGGCCCGGAACACTGAAGCTTTCTTT; CDR3aa: CASSPGARNTEAFF
d_gene: TRBD2; j_gene: TRBJ2-3; v_gene: TRBV29-1; abundance: once; CDR3nt: TGCAGCCTTGTAGCGGGGGCGACAGATACGCAGTATTTT; CDR3aa: CSLVAGATDTQYF
d_gene: NA; j_gene: TRBJ2-1; v_gene: TRBV11-3; abundance: NA; CDR3nt: TGTGCCAGCAGCCCCGGGAACAATGAGCAGTTCTTC; CDR3aa: CASSPGNNEQFF
d_gene: TRBD2; j_gene: TRBJ2-1; v_gene: TRBV5-1; abundance: NA; CDR3nt: TGCGCCAGCAGCACTTGGACTAGTTTCAACAATGAGCAGTTCTTC; CDR3aa: CASSTWTSFNNEQFF
d_gene: NA; j_gene: TRBJ2-7; v_gene: TRBV6-5; abundance: NA; CDR3nt: TGTGCCAGCACAGGCGTCGGAACCTACGAGCAGTACTTC; CDR3aa: CASTGVGTYEQYF
d_gene: TRBD2; j_gene: TRBJ2-1; v_gene: TRBV10-3; abundance: NA; CDR3nt: TGTGCCATCAGTGAGTGGGCGGGGGGCTACAATGAGCAGTTCTTC; CDR3aa: CAISEWAGGYNEQFF
d_gene: TRBD2; j_gene: TRBJ2-1; v_gene: TRBV9; abundance: NA; CDR3nt: TGTGCCACCCGGCGGGGACTAGAGTTCTTC; CDR3aa: CATRRGLEFF
d_gene: NA; j_gene: TRBJ2-7; v_gene: TRBV12-3/TRBV12-4; abundance: NA; CDR3nt: TGTGCCAGCAGTTTTCCGATGAGGGAGCAGTACTTC; CDR3aa: CASSFPMREQYF
d_gene: TRBD1; j_gene: TRBJ1-2; v_gene: TRBV6-1; abundance: NA; CDR3nt: TGTGCCAGCAGTGATCTCCGAACAGGGGGCTATGGCTACACCTTC; CDR3aa: CASSDLRTGGYGYTF
d_gene: NA; j_gene: TRBJ2-7; v_gene: TRBV5-1; abundance: NA; CDR3nt: TGCGCCAGCAGCGCAGACAGATACGAGCAGTACTTC; CDR3aa: CASSADRYEQYF
d_gene: NA; j_gene: TRBJ2-2; v_gene: TRBV3-1/TRBV3-2; abundance: NA; CDR3nt: TGTGCCAGCAGCCCTTTTGTGCCTAGAGTATCAGGGGAGCTGTTTTTT; CDR3aa: CASSPFVPRVSGELFF
d_gene: NA; j_gene: TRBJ2-2; v_gene: TRBV19; abundance: once; CDR3nt: TGTGCCAGTAGTAAAGGACTGTTCCCGAACACCGGGGAGCTGTTTTTT; CDR3aa: CASSKGLFPNTGELFF
d_gene: TRBD1; j_gene: TRBJ2-7; v_gene: TRBV7-8; abundance: NA; CDR3nt: TGTGCCAGCAGCTTTTCGACAGGGGTAACCTACGAGCAGTACTTC; CDR3aa: CASSFSTGVTYEQYF
d_gene: TRBD1; j_gene: TRBJ2-7; v_gene: TRBV14; abundance: NA; CDR3nt: TGTGCCAGCAGCCCAGGTTCCAGGGGGTCCTACGAGCAGTACTTC; CDR3aa: CASSPGSRGSYEQYF
d_gene: NA; j_gene: TRBJ1-2; v_gene: TRBV30; abundance: NA; CDR3nt: TGTGCCTGGAGCAGGGGAAAGGATGGCTACACCTTC; CDR3aa: CAWSRGKDGYTF
d_gene: NA; j_gene: TRBJ2-3; v_gene: TRBV28; abundance: NA; CDR3nt: TGTGCCAGCAGCCCGACTTTCCCAGATACGCAGTATTTT; CDR3aa: CASSPTFPDTQYF
d_gene: NA; j_gene: TRBJ1-2; v_gene: TRBV27; abundance: NA; CDR3nt: TGTGCCAGCAGTTTGGGGGCGAACTATGGCTACACCTTC; CDR3aa: CASSLGANYGYTF
d_gene: NA; j_gene: TRBJ2-2; v_gene: TRBV19; abundance: NA; CDR3nt: TGTGCCAGTAGTATGATGCCCACCGCCGGCGGGGAGCTGTTTTTT; CDR3aa: CASSMMPTAGGELFF
d_gene: TRBD2; j_gene: TRBJ2-2; v_gene: TRBV5-1; abundance: NA; CDR3nt: TGCGCCAGCAGACGGGGACTAGCGGCGAACACCGGGGAGCTGTTTTTT; CDR3aa: CASRRGLAANTGELFF
d_gene: TRBD1; j_gene: TRBJ2-5; v_gene: TRBV5-1; abundance: NA; CDR3nt: TGCGCCAGCAGCTTCCGGGACAGCCGACAAGAGACCCAGTACTTC; CDR3aa: CASSFRDSRQETQYF
d_gene: NA; j_gene: TRBJ2-3; v_gene: TRBV7-2; abundance: NA; CDR3nt: TGTGCCAGCAGCTCTCGGGTCCGAGATACGCAGTATTTT; CDR3aa: CASSSRVRDTQYF
d_gene: TRBD1; j_gene: TRBJ1-6; v_gene: TRBV2; abundance: NA; CDR3nt: TGTGCCAGCAAAAGGACAGGGTTAGATTCACCCCTCCACTTT; CDR3aa: CASKRTGLDSPLHF
d_gene: NA; j_gene: TRBJ2-1; v_gene: TRBV6-6; abundance: NA; CDR3nt: TGTGCCAGCAGTCGGACTGTCAATGAGCAGTTCTTC; CDR3aa: CASSRTVNEQFF
d_gene: TRBD2; j_gene: TRBJ2-3; v_gene: TRBV10-3; abundance: NA; CDR3nt: TGTGCCATCAGTGACCTAGCGGGGGAGAGGGATACGCAGTATTTT; CDR3aa: CAISDLAGERDTQYF
d_gene: NA; j_gene: TRBJ1-1; v_gene: TRBV20-1; abundance: NA; CDR3nt: TGCAGTGCTAGTTTTCCCACCGGGGGAAACTTTGAAGCTTTCTTT; CDR3aa: CSASFPTGGNFEAFF